This T cell receptor beta chain was observed in a study of CD8 T cells in Susac syndrome. The study used treatment-naive patients who had stable or active relapsing-remitting disease as multiple sclerosis controls. A quantity of about 0.5 to 1 ug RNA underwent reverse transcription using random hexamers. Multiplex PCR with immunoSEQ amplified the TCR beta CDR3 across 54 Vbeta and 13 Jbeta. A single record per CDR3 protein comes from TCRdb applying MiXCR to the immunoSEQ multiplex PCR reads. The table lists some 300,000 distinct CDR3 sequences, about 85% of them singletons, with about 0.11% in the top ten. This CDR3 has 13 residues. The germline V and J ends were trimmed by 5 bases and 2 bases, with 7 bases remaining between them. Germline CDR1 reads SEHNR; CDR2 reads FQNEAQ (reference sequence).

The J gene is TRBJ1-3, the V gene TRBV7-9; unclear D gene. Sequenced: CD8+ T cells from PBMCs. The source is a human donor with multiple sclerosis. The CDR3 sequence is CASSGAPGNTIYF. The CDR3 DNA reads as TGTGCCAGCAGCGGCGCTCCTGGAAACACCATATATTTT.